This T cell receptor beta chain was retrieved from a study of regulatory T cells in long-lasting Graves disease. On the study more broadly: Patients with persistent Graves' disease had over 5 years of antithyroid drugs and persistent TSH receptor antibodies. General study results and limits: Persistent disease exhibited a predilection for TRBV28, TRBJ1-2 and TRBJ2-5. Possibly, accuracy suffered from the small sample size.

Germline V gene data show CDR1 as SGHNT and CDR2 as YYREEE (reference sequence). V lost 5 bases to trimming and J lost 0 bases, with 12 bases between them. The CDR3 loop spans 15 amino acids. Assembly of TCR beta libraries relied on iRepertoire HTBI primers together with Arm-PCR of CDR3 regions. One entry per CDR3 protein, called by TCRdb with MiXCR from the multiplex PCR reads. Of about 470,000 distinct CDR3 sequences listed, 20% to 25% were seen once; the top ten hold roughly 7.7%. Indicated time point: persistent/refractory GD, antithyroid drugs over 5 years with positive TRAb. RNA from PBMCs was the source of the TCR library. Graves' disease diagnoses used American Thyroid Association guidelines. About this clonotype itself: The antigen is unknown.

The sample in question was peripheral blood mononuclear cells (PBMCs), obtained when the disease was refractory, from a patient treated with antithyroid drugs. This sequence joins TRBV5-4 and TRBJ1-3; D ambiguous. This TCR came from a female donor with Graves disease. CDR3 nucleotides: TGTGCCAGCAGTTCGCGGACTGACTCTGGAAACACCATATATTTT. Its protein is CASSSRTDSGNTIYF. Combining the CDR3 with reference TRBV5-4 and TRBJ1-3 gives the whole variable domain ETGVTQSPTHLIKTRGQQVTLRCSSQSGHNTVSWYQQALGQGPQFIFQYYREEENGRGNFPPRFSGLQFPNYSSELNVNALELDDSALYLCASSSRTDSGNTIYFGEGSWLTVV.